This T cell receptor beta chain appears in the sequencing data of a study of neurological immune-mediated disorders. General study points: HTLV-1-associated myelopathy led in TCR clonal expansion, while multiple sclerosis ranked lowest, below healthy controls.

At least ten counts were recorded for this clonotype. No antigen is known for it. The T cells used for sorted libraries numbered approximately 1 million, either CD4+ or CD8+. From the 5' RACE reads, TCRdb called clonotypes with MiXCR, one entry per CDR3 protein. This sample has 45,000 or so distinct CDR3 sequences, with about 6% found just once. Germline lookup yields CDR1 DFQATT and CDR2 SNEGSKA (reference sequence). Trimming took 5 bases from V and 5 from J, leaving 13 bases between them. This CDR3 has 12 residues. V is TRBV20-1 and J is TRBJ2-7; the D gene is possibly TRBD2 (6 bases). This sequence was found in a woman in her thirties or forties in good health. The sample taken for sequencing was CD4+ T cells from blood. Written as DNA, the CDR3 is TGCAGTGCTCCCGGAGGGCACCACGAGCAGTACTTC. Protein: CSAPGGHHEQYF.